What follows describes a single TCR beta chain. The germline V gene has CDR1 SGDLS and CDR2 YYNGEE. J lost 2 bases, V lost 4 bases, and 14 bases had no gene match. The length of the CDR3 is 19 residues. This entry is derived from a study of shared clonotypes between healthy human individuals. Generated by immunoSEQ multiplex PCR, the TCRdb table keeps only in-frame clones and is missing some. Among about 1.4 million clones listed, approximately 96% were seen once. The chain links TRBV9 to TRBJ2-1; 11 bases map to TRBD2. The sample comprised naive CD4+ T cells sorted from blood. Regarding subset: CD45RA+ positively selected. This TCR came from a man between 25 and 39 years old in good health. The CDR3 reads CASSTRIHSGRGPYNEQFF. In DNA, the CDR3 is TGTGCCAGCAGCACACGAATCCATAGCGGGAGGGGGCCCTACAATGAGCAGTTCTTC.